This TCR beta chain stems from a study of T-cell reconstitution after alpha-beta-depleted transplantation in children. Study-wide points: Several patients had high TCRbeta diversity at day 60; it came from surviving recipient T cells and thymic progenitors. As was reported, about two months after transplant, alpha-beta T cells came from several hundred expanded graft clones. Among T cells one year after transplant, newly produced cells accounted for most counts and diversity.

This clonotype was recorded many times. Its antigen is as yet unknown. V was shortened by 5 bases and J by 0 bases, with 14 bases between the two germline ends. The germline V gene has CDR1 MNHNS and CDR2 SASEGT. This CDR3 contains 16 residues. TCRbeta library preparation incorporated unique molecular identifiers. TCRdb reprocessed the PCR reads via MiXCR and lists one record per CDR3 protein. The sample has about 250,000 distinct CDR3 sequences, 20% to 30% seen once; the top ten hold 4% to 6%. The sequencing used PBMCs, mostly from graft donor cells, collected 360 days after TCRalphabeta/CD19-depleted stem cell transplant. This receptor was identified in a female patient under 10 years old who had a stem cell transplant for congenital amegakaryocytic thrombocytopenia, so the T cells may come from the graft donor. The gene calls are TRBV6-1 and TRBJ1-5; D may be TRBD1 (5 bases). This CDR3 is CASSRREAYSNQPQHF. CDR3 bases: TGTGCCAGCAGTCGCAGGGAGGCATATAGCAATCAGCCCCAGCATTTT.